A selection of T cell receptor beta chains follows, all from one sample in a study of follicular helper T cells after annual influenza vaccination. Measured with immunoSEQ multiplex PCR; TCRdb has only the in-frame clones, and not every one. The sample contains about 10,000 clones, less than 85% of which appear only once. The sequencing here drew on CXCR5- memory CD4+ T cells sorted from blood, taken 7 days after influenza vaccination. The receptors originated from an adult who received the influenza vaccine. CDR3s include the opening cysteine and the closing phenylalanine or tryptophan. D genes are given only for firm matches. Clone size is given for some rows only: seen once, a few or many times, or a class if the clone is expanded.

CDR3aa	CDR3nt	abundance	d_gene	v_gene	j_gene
CASSSGVYEQYF	TGTGCCAGCAGTTCAGGGGTCTACGAGCAGTACTTC	-	-	TRBV28	TRBJ2-7
CASRMTGDAREQYF	TGCGCCAGCAGGATGACAGGGGACGCTAGGGAGCAGTACTTC	-	TRBD1	TRBV4-1	TRBJ2-7
CASSPRSYNEQFF	TGTGCCAGCTCCCCTCGCTCCTACAATGAGCAGTTCTTC	-	-	TRBV7-2	TRBJ2-1
CASSRNGRDNEKLFF	TGCGCCAGCAGCCGAAACGGACGGGATAATGAAAAACTGTTTTTT	once	-	TRBV4-3	TRBJ1-4
CASSLAGGGNEQFF	TGTGCCAGCAGCTTAGCGGGGGGAGGCAATGAGCAGTTCTTC	-	-	TRBV7-9	TRBJ2-1
CASSSPAGEGTEAFF	TGTGCCAGCAGCTCACCTGCAGGGGAGGGGACTGAAGCTTTCTTT	-	-	TRBV7-9	TRBJ1-1
CASSPTSATDTQYF	TGTGCCAGCAGCCCGACTAGTGCAACAGATACGCAGTATTTT	-	-	TRBV7-2	TRBJ2-3
CSAQGGSEKLFF	TGCAGCGCTCAGGGGGGTAGTGAAAAACTGTTTTTT	-	TRBD1	TRBV29-1	TRBJ1-4
CASSQGPGTSGPRYF	TGCGCCAGCAGCCAAGGTCCCGGGACTAGCGGTCCACGGTACTTC	-	TRBD2	TRBV4-1	TRBJ2-5
CASSLAVGRANYGYTF	TGTGCCAGCAGCTTAGCGGTGGGACGGGCTAACTATGGCTACACCTTC	-	-	TRBV7-9	TRBJ1-2
CASSPLRGRNGELFF	TGTGCCAGCAGCCCTCTCAGGGGGCGCAACGGGGAGCTGTTTTTT	-	TRBD1	TRBV11-2	TRBJ2-2
CASLTGLAKNIQYF	TGTGCCAGCCTGACAGGACTAGCCAAAAACATTCAGTACTTC	-	-	TRBV6-1	TRBJ2-4
CASSLPGGIYGYTF	TGTGCCAGCAGTTTACCAGGGGGCATCTATGGCTACACCTTC	once	TRBD1	TRBV28	TRBJ1-2
CASRYLRNQPQHF	TGTGCCAGCCGGTACCTTCGAAATCAGCCCCAGCATTTT	-	-	TRBV6-6	TRBJ1-5
CASRTQGATDTQYF	TGTGCCAGCAGGACACAGGGAGCCACAGATACGCAGTATTTT	-	-	TRBV6-1	TRBJ2-3
CASSSITSGNTEAFF	TGTGCCAGCAGTTCAATCACGTCGGGGAACACTGAAGCTTTCTTT	-	-	TRBV6-1	TRBJ1-1
CASSSTETSYEQYF	TGTGCCAGCAGTTCGACGGAGACCTCCTACGAGCAGTACTTC	-	-	TRBV13	TRBJ2-7
CASSLEGRRIGGPHEQYF	TGTGCCAGCAGCTTAGAGGGACGTCGGATTGGGGGGCCTCACGAGCAGTACTTC	once	-	TRBV7-8	TRBJ2-7
CASSFDRTNEKLFF	TGTGCCAGCAGCTTCGACAGAACCAATGAAAAACTGTTTTTT	-	-	TRBV27	TRBJ1-4
CASSVAGTEAFF	TGCGCCAGCAGCGTGGCCGGGACGGAAGCTTTCTTT	-	-	TRBV5-1	TRBJ1-1
CASSLGRDEQYF	TGTGCCAGCAGCTTGGGCAGGGACGAGCAGTACTTC	-	-	TRBV5-6	TRBJ2-7
CASSPGRINEKLFF	TGTGCCAGCAGCCCGGGACGGATCAATGAAAAACTGTTTTTT	-	-	TRBV7-8	TRBJ1-4
CASSPGPTDTQYF	TGTGCCAGCTCACCAGGGCCCACAGATACGCAGTATTTT	once	-	TRBV18	TRBJ2-3